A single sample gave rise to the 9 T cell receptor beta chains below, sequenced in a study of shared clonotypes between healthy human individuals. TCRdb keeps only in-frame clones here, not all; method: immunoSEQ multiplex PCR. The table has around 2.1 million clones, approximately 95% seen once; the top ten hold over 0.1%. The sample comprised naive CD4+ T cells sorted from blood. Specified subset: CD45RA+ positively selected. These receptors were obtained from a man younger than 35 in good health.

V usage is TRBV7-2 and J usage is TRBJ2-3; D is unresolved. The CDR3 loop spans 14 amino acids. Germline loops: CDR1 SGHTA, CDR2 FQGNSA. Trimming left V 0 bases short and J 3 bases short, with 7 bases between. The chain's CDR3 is CASSLASPTDTQYF. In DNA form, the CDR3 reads TGTGCCAGCAGCTTAGCCTCTCCGACAGATACGCAGTATTTT. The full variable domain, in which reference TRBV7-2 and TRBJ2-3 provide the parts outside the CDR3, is GAGVSQSPSNKVTEKGKDVELRCDPISGHTALYWYRQSLGQGLEFLIYFQGNSAPDKSGLPSDRFSAERTGGSVSTLTIQRTQQEDSAVYLCASSLASPTDTQYFGPGTRLTVL.

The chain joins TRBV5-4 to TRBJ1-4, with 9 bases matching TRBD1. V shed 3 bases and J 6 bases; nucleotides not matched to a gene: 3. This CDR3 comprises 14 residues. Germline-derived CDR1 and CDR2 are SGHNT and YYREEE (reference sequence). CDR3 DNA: TGTGCCAGCAGCTCGGGACAGGGTGATGAAAAACTGTTTTTT. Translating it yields CASSSGQGDEKLFF.

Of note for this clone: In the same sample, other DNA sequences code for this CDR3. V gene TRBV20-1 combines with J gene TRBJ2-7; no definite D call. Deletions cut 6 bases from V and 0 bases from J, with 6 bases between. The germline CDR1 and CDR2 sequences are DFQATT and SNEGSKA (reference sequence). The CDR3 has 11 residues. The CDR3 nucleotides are TGCAGTGCGAGGTACTCCTACGAGCAGTACTTC. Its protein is CSARYSYEQYF.

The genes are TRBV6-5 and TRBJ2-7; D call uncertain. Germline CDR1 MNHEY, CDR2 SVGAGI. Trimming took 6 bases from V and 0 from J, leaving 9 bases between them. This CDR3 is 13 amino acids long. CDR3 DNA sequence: TGTGCCAGCAGACGGCCGAACTCCTACGAGCAGTACTTC. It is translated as CASRRPNSYEQYF.

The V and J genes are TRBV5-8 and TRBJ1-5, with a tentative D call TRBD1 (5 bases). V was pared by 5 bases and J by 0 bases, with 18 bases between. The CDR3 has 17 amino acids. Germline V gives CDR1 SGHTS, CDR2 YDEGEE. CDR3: CASRNRLGTDSNQPQHF. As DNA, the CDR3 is TGTGCCAGCAGAAACAGGTTAGGAACGGATAGCAATCAGCCCCAGCATTTT.

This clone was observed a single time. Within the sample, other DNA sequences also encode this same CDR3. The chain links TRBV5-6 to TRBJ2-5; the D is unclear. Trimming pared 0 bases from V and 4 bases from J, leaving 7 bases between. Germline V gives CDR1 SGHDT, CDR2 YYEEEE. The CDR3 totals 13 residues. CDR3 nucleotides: TGTGCCAGCAGCTTGGACCGGTCAGAGACCCAGTACTTC. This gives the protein CASSLDRSETQYF.

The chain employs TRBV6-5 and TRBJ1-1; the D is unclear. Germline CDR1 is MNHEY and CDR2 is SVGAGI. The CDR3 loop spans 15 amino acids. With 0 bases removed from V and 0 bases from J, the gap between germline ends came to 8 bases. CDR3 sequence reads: CASSYSIPVNTEAFF. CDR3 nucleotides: TGTGCCAGCAGTTACTCGATCCCCGTGAACACTGAAGCTTTCTTT.

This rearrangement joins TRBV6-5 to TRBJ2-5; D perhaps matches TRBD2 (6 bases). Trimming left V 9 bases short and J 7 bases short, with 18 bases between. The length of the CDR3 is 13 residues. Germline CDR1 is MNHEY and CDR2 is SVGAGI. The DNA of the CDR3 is TGTGCCAGTCTTGGAGGGTTACGGGGGACCCAGTACTTC. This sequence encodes CASLGGLRGTQYF.

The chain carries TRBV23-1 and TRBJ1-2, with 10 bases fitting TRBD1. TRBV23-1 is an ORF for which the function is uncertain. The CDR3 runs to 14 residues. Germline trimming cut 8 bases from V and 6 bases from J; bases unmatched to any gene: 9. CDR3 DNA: TGCGCCAGCCGCCAAGTGACAGGGGGCGATGGCTACACCTTC. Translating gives CASRQVTGGDGYTF.